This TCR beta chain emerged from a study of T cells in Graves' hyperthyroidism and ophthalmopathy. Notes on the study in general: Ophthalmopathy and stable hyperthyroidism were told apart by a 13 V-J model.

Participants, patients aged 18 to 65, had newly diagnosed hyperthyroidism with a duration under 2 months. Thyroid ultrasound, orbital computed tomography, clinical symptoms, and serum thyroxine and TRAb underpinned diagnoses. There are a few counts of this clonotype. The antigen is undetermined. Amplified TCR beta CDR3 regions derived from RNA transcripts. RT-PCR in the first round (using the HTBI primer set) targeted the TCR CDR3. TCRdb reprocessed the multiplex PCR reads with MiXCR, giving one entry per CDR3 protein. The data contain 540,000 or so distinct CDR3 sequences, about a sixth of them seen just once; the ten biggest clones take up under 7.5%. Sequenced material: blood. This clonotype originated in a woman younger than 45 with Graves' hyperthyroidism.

In DNA, the CDR3 is TGTGCCAGCAGCCATGAAGCGGACCTTCAAGAGACCCAGTACTTC. Protein: CASSHEADLQETQYF. V and J are TRBV4-2 and TRBJ2-5; a possible D gene is TRBD2 (5 bases). The germline CDR1 and CDR2 sequences are LGHNA and YNFKEQ. V lost 3 bases, J lost 2 bases, and 13 bases lay in between. This CDR3 is 15 amino acids long.